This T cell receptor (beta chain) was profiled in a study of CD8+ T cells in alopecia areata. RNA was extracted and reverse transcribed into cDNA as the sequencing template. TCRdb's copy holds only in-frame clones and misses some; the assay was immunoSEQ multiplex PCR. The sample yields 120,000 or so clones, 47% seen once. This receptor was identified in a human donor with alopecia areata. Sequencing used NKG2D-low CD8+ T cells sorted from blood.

The CDR3 DNA reads TGCAGCGTTGAAGTAGCCTACGAGCAGTACTTC. This encodes CSVEVAYEQYF. This chain links TRBV29-1 with TRBJ2-7; no clear D gene. V gave up 1 base and J gave up 2 bases, with 3 bases separating them. Germline CDR1 reads SQVTM; CDR2 reads ANQGSEA. The CDR3 totals 11 residues.